Below, 29 T cell receptor beta chains from the same sample are listed, as sequenced in a study of blood T cells in healthy people across ages. A second PCR, run for about 6 to 12 cycles, used a sample-barcoded 5' primer plus a J-beta primer mix. TCRdb passed the 5' RACE reads through MiXCR, listing each CDR3 protein once. Seen here are around 1,600,000 distinct CDR3 sequences, about 45% observed once, and the top ten hold about 4%. The sequenced sample consisted of blood. These receptors came from a woman between 18 and 29 years old in good health.

There are a few counts of this clonotype. The chain links TRBV10-3 to TRBJ1-2; D is undetermined. CDR1 and CDR2 from the germline V gene are ENHRY and SYGVKD. V was shortened by 5 bases and J by 4 bases, with 8 bases between the two germline ends. This CDR3 is built from 12 residues. CDR3 bases: TGTGCCATCAGTAAAGAAGCCTATGGCTACACCTTC. Its protein is CAISKEAYGYTF.

V usage is TRBV20-1 and J usage is TRBJ2-2; D gene unclear. V was cut by 1 base and J by 8 bases, with 8 bases left in between. This CDR3 contains 12 residues. Germline V gene sequence: CDR1 DFQATT, CDR2 SNEGSKA (reference sequence). The DNA of the CDR3 is TGCAGTGCTAGAGCCCCCTTTGGGGAGCTGTTTTTT. It translates to CSARAPFGELFF.

A word on this clonotype: Since a much larger clone is just one base distant, this may be a read error. The chain is built from TRBV24-1 and TRBJ2-1; unclear D gene. CDR3 length: 15 residues. Per germline, CDR1 KGHDR and CDR2 SFDVKD. Trimming removed 6 bases at V and 4 bases at J, with 15 bases between. The CDR3 spells CATSNRLLDYNEQFF. The CDR3 DNA reads TGTGCCACCAGTAACCGACTCCTTGATTACAATGAGCAGTTCTTC.

The V gene is TRBV7-9, the J gene TRBJ1-4; D ambiguous. In germline, CDR1 is SEHNR, CDR2 FQNEAQ (reference sequence). The CDR3 totals 16 residues. V gave up 1 base and J gave up 7 bases, with 16 bases separating them. The CDR3 nucleotides read TGTGCCAGCAGCTTAGGGGCCCTCGACGTCGGTGAAAAACTGTTTTTT. This codes for CASSLGALDVGEKLFF.

The table lists this clonotype with many counts. The chain combines TRBV5-1 with TRBJ2-3; D perhaps matches TRBD2 (5 bases). The CDR3 length is 14 residues. The germline V gene has CDR1 SGHRS and CDR2 YFSETQ. V was pared by 0 bases and J by 1 base, with 6 bases between. The CDR3 DNA reads TGCGCCAGCAGCTTGGTAGCGCGCACAGATACGCAGTATTTT. It yields the protein CASSLVARTDTQYF.

The chain combines TRBV2 with TRBJ2-1; possible D gene TRBD2, 6 bases. The CDR3 is made up of 14 amino acids. The V gene's germline CDR1 is SNHLY and CDR2 FYNNEI. V was trimmed by 6 bases and J by 3 bases, leaving 12 bases between them. The CDR3 sequence: CASREGTSYNEQFF. The CDR3 bases are TGTGCCAGCAGGGAGGGCACGAGCTACAATGAGCAGTTCTTC.

This clonotype was counted a few times. V gene TRBV5-1 combines with J gene TRBJ2-3; 11 positions agree with TRBD2. CDR3 size: 16 residues. The junction had 8 bases not matched to a gene; V was cut back by 4 bases and J by 4 bases. CDR1 SGHRS and CDR2 YFSETQ come from the germline V gene. The CDR3 sequence is CASSDLLAGVADTQYF. CDR3 coding DNA: TGCGCCAGCAGCGACCTACTAGCGGGAGTTGCAGATACGCAGTATTTT.

This clonotype showed up just a few times. The chain carries TRBV9 and TRBJ1-4; D gene uncertain. Trimming pared 3 bases from V and 8 bases from J, leaving 8 bases between. Germline V gene lookup returns CDR1 SGDLS and CDR2 YYNGEE. This CDR3 contains 12 residues. The CDR3 loop reads CASSASGEKLFF. As DNA, the CDR3 is TGTGCCAGCAGCGCAAGCGGGGAAAAACTGTTTTTT. Complete variable domain (other parts from reference TRBV9 and TRBJ1-4): DSGVTQTPKHLITATGQRVTLRCSPRSGDLSVYWYQQSLDQGLQFLIQYYNGEERAKGNILERFSAQQFPDLHSELNLSSLELGDSALYFCASSASGEKLFFGSGTQLSVL.

This clonotype came up a few times. V and J are TRBV4-3 and TRBJ2-1; maybe TRBD1 (5 bases). This CDR3 region has 15 residues. From germline, CDR1 is LGHNA and CDR2 YSLEER. V gave up 1 base and J gave up 5 bases, with 12 bases separating them. CDR3 sequence (DNA): TGCGCCAGCAGCCAAGTACCAGGGTCCCACAATGAGCAGTTCTTC. This codes for CASSQVPGSHNEQFF.

This clonotype has a single count. This chain connects TRBV12-3 or TRBV12-4 to TRBJ1-4; 7 positions agree with TRBD1. CDR3 length: 16 residues. V lost 6 bases, J lost 0 bases, and 7 bases stayed unmatched. CDR3 DNA sequence: TGTGCCAGCAGCCGACAGGGCCCCCCAACTAATGAAAAACTGTTTTTT. Protein: CASSRQGPPTNEKLFF.

The J gene is TRBJ2-2, the V gene TRBV5-5; tentative D call: TRBD1 (6 bases). The CDR3 is made up of 14 amino acids. Germline CDR1 is SGHKS and CDR2 is YYEKEE (reference sequence). Between the trimmed V and J ends, which lost 5 bases and 1 base, there was a span of 9 bases. CDR3 DNA: TGTGCCAGCAGGTGGACAGAGAACACCGGGGAGCTGTTTTTT. As protein: CASRWTENTGELFF.

The table lists this clonotype with a count of one. The chain has TRBV4-3 and TRBJ1-1; 8 positions agree with TRBD1. With 0 bases clipped from V and 5 bases from J, the junction kept 8 bases outside the gene matches. There are 16 residues in the CDR3. Germline assignment: CDR1 LGHNA and CDR2 YSLEER. CDR3 sequence reads: CASSQDSYRGNTEAFF. The CDR3 coding sequence is TGCGCCAGCAGCCAAGATTCGTACAGGGGGAATACTGAAGCTTTCTTT.

J is TRBJ1-4 and V is TRBV7-9; tentative D call: TRBD1 (5 bases). Trimming cost V 2 bases and J 7 bases, with 17 bases left between them. CDR3 length: 16 amino acids. Per the germline V gene, CDR1 is SEHNR and CDR2 is FQNEAQ (reference sequence). CDR3 amino acids: CASSLSIGEGSEKLFF. The CDR3 coding sequence is TGTGCCAGCAGCTTATCTATCGGGGAGGGGAGTGAAAAACTGTTTTTT.

The chain links TRBV25-1 to TRBJ1-6; the match to TRBD1 covers 7 bases. Germline CDR1 MGHDK, CDR2 SYGVNS. Germline trimming cut 7 bases from V and 6 bases from J; bases unmatched to any gene: 6. This CDR3 has 14 amino acids. CDR3 protein: CASKPGQLNSPLHF. In DNA form, the CDR3 reads TGTGCCAGCAAGCCGGGACAGCTTAATTCACCCCTCCACTTT.

CDR3 sequence: CAISESAREKLFF. CDR3 sequence (DNA): TGTGCCATCAGTGAGTCGGCGAGGGAAAAACTGTTTTTT. The V call is TRBV10-3, the J call TRBJ1-4; D unclear. The CDR3 extends over 13 amino acids. V lost 0 bases and J 8 bases, leaving 7 bases between the germline ends. CDR1 is ENHRY, CDR2 SYGVKD, per germline.

The CDR3 sequence: CATSRGQATNEKLFF. Written as DNA, the CDR3 is TGTGCCACCAGCAGAGGACAGGCAACTAATGAAAAACTGTTTTTT. V usage is TRBV15 and J usage is TRBJ1-4, with D possibly being TRBD1 (6 bases). CDR1 and CDR2 (germline): LNHNV, YYDKDF (reference sequence). The length of the CDR3 is 15 residues. Between the trimmed V and J ends, which lost 1 base and 0 bases, there was a span of 6 bases. Full variable domain (remainder filled in from reference TRBV15 and TRBJ1-4): DAMVIQNPRYQVTQFGKPVTLSCSQTLNHNVMYWYQQKSSQAPKLLFHYYDKDFNNEADTPDNFQSRRPNTSFCFLDIRSPGLGDTAMYLCATSRGQATNEKLFFGSGTQLSVL.

The chain carries TRBV6-1 and TRBJ1-5, with TRBD1 matching over 7 bases. The CDR3 length is 16 residues. J lost 4 bases, V lost 5 bases, and 11 bases had no gene match. Germline lookup yields CDR1 MNHNS and CDR2 SASEGT. As DNA, the CDR3 is TGTGCCAGCAGTATACGGGACAGCCTTCTTAATCAGCCCCAGCATTTT. This encodes CASSIRDSLLNQPQHF.

Here the CDR3 DNA reads TGCGCCAGCAGCCAAGATGTCGTACAGCGCTACGAGCAGTACTTC. It translates to CASSQDVVQRYEQYF. J is TRBJ2-7 and V is TRBV4-1; D ambiguous. V lost 0 bases and J 3 bases, leaving 12 bases between the germline ends. This CDR3 region has 15 residues. Germline CDR1 reads MGHRA; CDR2 reads YSYEKL.

The V gene is TRBV2, the J gene TRBJ2-5; weak D call: TRBD2 (6 bases). The DNA end favors TRBJ2-1, so the J call may be wrong. The germline gives CDR1 SNHLY, CDR2 FYNNEI. CDR3 length: 13 amino acids. CDR3 region: CASNAGIQETQFF. The CDR3 region has the DNA TGTGCCAGCAACGCGGGGATACAAGAGACCCAGTTCTTC.

This clonotype was recorded at least ten times. The chain combines TRBV29-1 with TRBJ2-5, with 7 bases aligning to TRBD2. The CDR3 is 14 residues long. The germline gives CDR1 SQVTM, CDR2 ANQGSEA. V shed 1 base and J 4 bases; nucleotides not matched to a gene: 6. The CDR3 region is CSVEGRPSGETQYF. The CDR3 DNA follows: TGCAGCGTTGAAGGGAGGCCTAGCGGAGAGACCCAGTACTTC.

J is TRBJ2-7 and V is TRBV14; perhaps TRBD2 as D (6 bases). V lost 0 bases and J 4 bases, leaving 10 bases between the germline ends. The germline CDR1 and CDR2 sequences are SGHDN and FVKESK. CDR3 length: 14 residues. The CDR3 sequence: CASSQENREYEQYF. In DNA, the CDR3 is TGTGCCAGCAGCCAAGAGAACCGGGAGTACGAGCAGTACTTC.

The chain has TRBV9 and TRBJ2-4; 11 nucleotides agree with TRBD1. Gene TRBJ2-7 matches the end of the DNA better, so the J call may be wrong. Germline loops: CDR1 SGDLS, CDR2 YYNGEE. The CDR3 is 16 residues long. For the CDR3, the DNA is TGTGCCAGCAGCGTAGCTTCTGGGACAGGGGGCTACGAGCAGTACTTC. It translates to CASSVASGTGGYEQYF.

The V and J genes are TRBV7-2 and TRBJ2-3; 10 bases agree with TRBD2. The CDR3 contains 14 residues. Trimming at V came to 6 bases and at J to 4 bases, leaving 4 bases not matched to a gene. From germline, CDR1 is SGHTA and CDR2 FQGNSA. The CDR3 sequence is CASRKSGRADTQYF. The CDR3 region has the DNA TGTGCCAGCAGGAAAAGCGGGAGGGCAGATACGCAGTATTTT.

CDR3 sequence reads: CASSPGGSVLNTEAFF. The CDR3, as DNA: TGTGCCAGCAGCCCTGGCGGAAGCGTACTGAACACTGAAGCTTTCTTT. This sequence joins TRBV13 and TRBJ1-1; D is unresolved. CDR3 length equals 16 residues. Germline V gene lookup returns CDR1 PRHDT and CDR2 FYEKMQ (reference sequence). The germline V and J ends were trimmed by 5 bases and 0 bases, with 16 bases remaining between them.

For this clonotype: A single base separates this from a much larger clone, so it may be a read error. The chain employs TRBV7-2 and TRBJ2-1, with D unclear. The germline CDR1 and CDR2 sequences are SGHTA and FQGNSA. This CDR3 has 13 amino acids. Between the trimmed V and J ends, which lost 5 bases and 4 bases, there was a span of 9 bases. The CDR3 reads CASSAELYNEQFF. Written as DNA, the CDR3 is TGTGCCAGCAGCGCGGAACTATACAATGAGCAGTTCTTC.

The V and J genes are TRBV7-2 and TRBJ2-1; D unresolved. V was trimmed by 3 bases and J by 2 bases, leaving 11 bases between them. Germline CDR1 and CDR2: SGHTA and FQGNSA. CDR3 size: 15 residues. The CDR3 region is CASSFNIQPYNEQFF. DNA of the CDR3: TGTGCCAGCAGCTTTAATATACAGCCCTACAATGAGCAGTTCTTC.

The rearrangement joins TRBV29-1 to TRBJ1-5; D might be TRBD1 (6 bases). The V gene lost 4 bases and the J gene lost 3 bases, with 7 bases spanning the gap. This CDR3 has 12 residues. Germline V gene lookup returns CDR1 SQVTM and CDR2 ANQGSEA. The CDR3 DNA reads TGCAGCGTTGGGACAGTCAATCAGCCCCAGCATTTT. This gives the protein CSVGTVNQPQHF.

This rearrangement joins TRBV7-2 to TRBJ1-2, with D perhaps matching TRBD1 (5 bases). CDR1 and CDR2 from the germline V gene are SGHTA and FQGNSA. Trimming shortened V by 0 bases and J by 2 bases, and 10 bases separated the two germline ends. There are 15 residues in the CDR3. CDR3 protein: CASSLAQTENYGYTF. DNA of the CDR3: TGTGCCAGCAGCTTAGCGCAGACAGAAAACTATGGCTACACCTTC.

This clonotype was observed a handful of times. This sequence joins TRBV5-1 and TRBJ2-3; D possibly corresponds to TRBD2 (5 bases). Germline CDR1 SGHRS, CDR2 YFSETQ. Between the trimmed V and J ends, which lost 0 bases and 2 bases, there was a span of 10 bases. The CDR3 covers 15 residues. CDR3 coding DNA: TGCGCCAGCAGCTTGGCGAAGCGGAACACAGATACGCAGTATTTT. Protein sequence: CASSLAKRNTDTQYF. The full variable domain, with the rest looked up from reference TRBV5-1 and TRBJ2-3, is KAGVTQTPRYLIKTRGQQVTLSCSPISGHRSVSWYQQTPGQGLQFLFEYFSETQRNKGNFPGRFSGRQFSNSRSEMNVSTLELGDSALYLCASSLAKRNTDTQYFGPGTRLTVL.